This passage covers 28 T cell receptor beta chains from one sample sequenced in a study of CD8 T cells in Susac syndrome. The authors reverse transcribed roughly 0.5 to 1 ug RNA with random hexamers. From the immunoSEQ multiplex PCR reads, TCRdb called clonotypes with MiXCR, one entry per CDR3 protein. This table has around 170,000 distinct CDR3 sequences, about 90% appearing once. Source material: CD4+ T cells from PBMCs. The receptors were sampled from a human donor in good health.

The V and J genes are TRBV2 and TRBJ1-2; tentative D call: TRBD1 (5 bases). CDR1 and CDR2 (germline): SNHLY, FYNNEI. The CDR3 has 12 amino acids. The V end lost 0 bases, the J end lost 7 bases, and 6 bases lay between the germline ends. The CDR3, as DNA: TGTGCCAGCAGTGAAGCGACAGTTGGCTACACCTTC. This translates into CASSEATVGYTF.

This chain uses TRBV20-1 with TRBJ1-2; the D is unclear. The length of the CDR3 is 12 residues. V lost 3 bases, J lost 6 bases, and 11 bases lay in between. Germline assignment: CDR1 DFQATT and CDR2 SNEGSKA (reference sequence). The CDR3 DNA is TGCAGTGCTAGTATCCAGGCTGATGGCTACACCTTC. Encoded protein: CSASIQADGYTF.

V is TRBV6-1 and J is TRBJ2-1, with 10 bases aligning to TRBD2. CDR1 and CDR2 from the germline V gene are MNHNS and SASEGT. V gave up 7 bases and J gave up 6 bases; unmatched junction bases: 12. The CDR3 loop spans 16 amino acids. DNA for the CDR3: TGTGCCAGCACCTTGAGGAGCGGGAGGGCCCTCAATGAGCAGTTCTTC. Its protein is CASTLRSGRALNEQFF.

The V call is TRBV18, the J call TRBJ1-2, with a weak D call TRBD1 (5 bases). CDR3 length: 16 amino acids. Between the trimmed V and J ends, which lost 0 bases and 7 bases, there was a span of 18 bases. The V gene's germline CDR1 is KGHSH and CDR2 LQKENI. The chain's CDR3 is CASSPPLAPGWAGYTF. As DNA, the CDR3 is TGTGCCAGCTCACCACCGCTGGCGCCAGGGTGGGCTGGCTACACCTTC. Drawing the rest from reference TRBV18 and TRBJ1-2, the complete variable domain is NAGVMQNPRHLVRRRGQEARLRCSPMKGHSHVYWYRQLPEEGLKFMVYLQKENIIDESGMPKERFSAEFPKEGPSILRIQQVVRGDSAAYFCASSPPLAPGWAGYTFGSGTRLTVV.

In its sample, this clonotype was seen a few times. The rearrangement uses TRBV28 and TRBJ2-7; 10 nucleotides line up with TRBD2. Per germline, CDR1 MDHEN and CDR2 SYDVKM. Trimming cost V 4 bases and J 3 bases; bases outside gene matches: 9. The CDR3 extends over 16 amino acids. The CDR3 here is CASSSLTSGRLYEQYF. CDR3 nucleotide sequence: TGTGCCAGCAGTTCCCTGACTAGCGGGCGCCTCTACGAGCAGTACTTC. The full variable domain, with the rest looked up from reference TRBV28 and TRBJ2-7, is DVKVTQSSRYLVKRTGEKVFLECVQDMDHENMFWYRQDPGLGLRLIYFSYDVKMKEKGDIPEGYSVSREKKERFSLILESASTNQTSMYLCASSSLTSGRLYEQYFGPGTRLTVT.

The chain links TRBV20-1 to TRBJ2-3; 13 nucleotides align to TRBD2. Germline lookup yields CDR1 DFQATT and CDR2 SNEGSKA (reference sequence). Losses at the gene ends were 0 bases for V and 1 base for J; bases not matched to a gene: 4. The length of the CDR3 is 17 residues. The CDR3 DNA follows: TGCAGTGCTAGAGACCCAGGGACTAGCGGGGGCACAGATACGCAGTATTTT. Encoded protein: CSARDPGTSGGTDTQYF.

V gene TRBV2 combines with J gene TRBJ2-1; TRBD2 agrees at 14 bases. The CDR3 totals 19 residues. V was clipped by 4 bases and J by 0 bases; unmatched bases: 8. CDR1 is SNHLY and CDR2 is FYNNEI in the germline V gene. CDR3 protein: CASSVRSGTSGSSYNEQFF. The CDR3 DNA reads as TGTGCCAGCAGTGTTCGTTCCGGGACTAGCGGGAGCTCCTACAATGAGCAGTTCTTC. The complete variable domain, with remaining parts taken from reference TRBV2 and TRBJ2-1, reads EPEVTQTPSHQVTQMGQEVILRCVPISNHLYFYWYRQILGQKVEFLVSFYNNEISEKSEIFDDQFSVERPDGSNFTLKIRSTKLEDSAMYFCASSVRSGTSGSSYNEQFFGPGTRLTVL.

The genes are TRBV20-1 and TRBJ2-7, with 11 nucleotides matching TRBD1. Per the germline V gene, CDR1 is DFQATT and CDR2 is SNEGSKA (reference sequence). The J segment lost 5 bases and the V segment lost 1 base, leaving 4 bases of the junction unmatched. The CDR3 runs to 14 residues. Here the CDR3 reads CSARVWDRGDEQYF. Here the CDR3 DNA reads TGCAGTGCTAGAGTCTGGGACAGGGGGGACGAGCAGTACTTC.

The gene calls are TRBV4-2 and TRBJ2-2; 8 bases align to TRBD1. Germline V gene sequence: CDR1 LGHNA, CDR2 YNFKEQ. This CDR3 is 16 amino acids long. With V trimmed by 0 bases and J by 8 bases, 8 bases remained unmatched. CDR3 coding DNA: TGTGCCAGCAGCCAAGAGGACAGGGCCGCCTGGGGGGAGCTGTTTTTT. Amino acid sequence: CASSQEDRAAWGELFF.

This chain uses TRBV12-3 or TRBV12-4 with TRBJ2-3; perhaps TRBD2 as D (6 bases). This CDR3 contains 13 residues. V lost 6 bases and J lost 4, with 11 bases in between. In nucleotides, the CDR3 is TGTGCCAGCAGAATTGGAGGGCCAGATACGCAGTATTTT. Translation gives CASRIGGPDTQYF.

This sequence joins TRBV4-3 and TRBJ2-3; TRBD1 matches 8 bases. CDR1 is LGHNA, CDR2 YSLEER, per germline. Trimming took 1 base from V and 5 from J; bases not matched to a gene: 8. There are 16 residues in the CDR3. As DNA, the CDR3 is TGCGCCAGCAGCCAAGGGACAGGGATTCTTTTAGATACGCAGTATTTT. The encoded protein is CASSQGTGILLDTQYF.

The chain uses TRBV19 and TRBJ1-2; D uncertain. CDR1 LNHDA and CDR2 SQIVND come from the germline V gene (reference sequence). This CDR3 has 13 residues. Trimming took off 4 bases at V and 4 bases at J, with 10 bases between the two ends. The DNA of the CDR3 is TGTGCCAGTAGTAGGAGCGGGATCTATGGCTACACCTTC. Translated: CASSRSGIYGYTF.

The V call is TRBV29-1, the J call TRBJ1-1; 7 nucleotides line up with TRBD1. The V gene end was trimmed by 3 bases and the J gene end by 1 base; junction bases not matched to a gene: 2. The CDR3 spans 13 residues. Germline V lookup: CDR1 SQVTM, CDR2 ANQGSEA. The CDR3: CSVEGQQNTEAFF. As DNA, the CDR3 is TGCAGCGTTGAGGGACAGCAGAACACTGAAGCTTTCTTT.

The genes are TRBV24-1 and TRBJ2-3; D might be TRBD2 (5 bases). Germline-derived CDR1 and CDR2 are KGHDR and SFDVKD. CDR3 length: 15 amino acids. V was cut by 6 bases and J by 0 bases, with 12 bases left in between. The CDR3 reads CATSPSWESTDTQYF. DNA of the CDR3: TGTGCCACCAGTCCTAGCTGGGAGAGCACAGATACGCAGTATTTT.

The CDR3 loop is CASSPIQGTGELFF. As DNA, the CDR3 is TGTGCCAGCTCACCAATACAGGGCACCGGGGAGCTGTTTTTT. The chain uses TRBV18 and TRBJ2-2; TRBD1 is a possible D gene (6 bases). This CDR3 region has 14 residues. Germline-derived CDR1 and CDR2 are KGHSH and LQKENI. V shed 2 bases and J shed 4 bases, with 8 bases lying between them.

The chain links TRBV4-1 to TRBJ2-2; no firm D call. The V gene lost 5 bases and the J gene lost 1 base, with 8 bases spanning the gap. The germline V gene has CDR1 MGHRA and CDR2 YSYEKL. There are 14 residues in the CDR3. In DNA form, the CDR3 reads TGCGCCAGCAGCGAGATCTGGAACACCGGGGAGCTGTTTTTT. It encodes CASSEIWNTGELFF.

The chain uses TRBV27 and TRBJ2-1; 9 bases map to TRBD2. CDR3 length: 15 residues. Germline loops: CDR1 MNHEY, CDR2 SMNVEV (reference sequence). V was clipped by 5 bases and J by 0 bases; unmatched bases: 2. CDR3 amino acids: CASSGLASSYNEQFF. CDR3 in DNA: TGTGCCAGCAGTGGACTAGCGAGCTCCTACAATGAGCAGTTCTTC.

The V gene is TRBV6-4, the J gene TRBJ2-2, with TRBD1 identical over 9 bases. Germline V lookup: CDR1 MRHNA, CDR2 SNTAGT. Trimming took 5 bases from V and 6 from J; bases not matched to a gene: 7. The CDR3 has 15 amino acids. CDR3 protein: CASSPTRTGAGELFF. The CDR3 DNA reads as TGTGCCAGCAGTCCTACCAGGACAGGGGCCGGGGAGCTGTTTTTT.

The chain is built from TRBV24-1 and TRBJ1-1; weak D call: TRBD1 (5 bases). The CDR3 is 14 amino acids. The V end lost 0 bases, the J end lost 10 bases, and 14 bases lay between the germline ends. Germline V gene data show CDR1 as KGHDR and CDR2 as SFDVKD. The CDR3 protein is CATSDLRDPKGAFF. In nucleotides, the CDR3 is TGTGCCACCAGTGATTTGCGGGACCCCAAGGGAGCTTTCTTT.

The chain combines TRBV5-1 with TRBJ1-1; the match to TRBD1 covers 7 bases. From germline, CDR1 is SGHRS and CDR2 YFSETQ. The CDR3 has 15 amino acids. The V gene end was trimmed by 2 bases and the J gene end by 1 base; junction bases not matched to a gene: 5. CDR3 DNA: TGCGCCAGCAGCTTCACCGGGACAGCGAACACTGAAGCTTTCTTT. Protein sequence: CASSFTGTANTEAFF.

This clonotype occurred once. This sequence joins TRBV3-1 and TRBJ2-1; TRBD1 or TRBD2 may be the D gene (5 bases each). The CDR3 runs to 12 residues. Germline assignment: CDR1 LGHDT and CDR2 YNNKEL (reference sequence). V was trimmed by 2 bases and J by 9 bases, leaving 8 bases between them. CDR3 loop: CASSQPGAEQFF. The CDR3 bases are TGTGCCAGCAGCCAACCCGGGGCTGAGCAGTTCTTC.

The gene calls are TRBV6-5 and TRBJ2-7; 9 bases are shared with TRBD1. CDR1 is MNHEY, CDR2 SVGAGI, per germline. The CDR3 consists of 14 residues. V trimming: 5 bases; J trimming: 3 bases; junction bases outside the gene matches: 5. The CDR3 protein is CASSPTGGFYEQYF. The CDR3 DNA reads as TGTGCCAGCAGTCCCACAGGGGGCTTCTACGAGCAGTACTTC.

The V call is TRBV5-1, the J call TRBJ1-1; TRBD1 might be the D (6 bases). This CDR3 has 15 amino acids. V gave up 4 bases and J gave up 4 bases, with 17 bases separating them. CDR1 and CDR2 from the germline V gene are SGHRS and YFSETQ. The CDR3 is CASSITGIRGTEAFF. DNA for the CDR3: TGCGCCAGCAGCATAACAGGGATCCGGGGCACTGAAGCTTTCTTT.

The chain employs TRBV20-1 and TRBJ1-2; TRBD1 might be the D (6 bases). Trimming shortened V by 5 bases and J by 2 bases, and 9 bases separated the two germline ends. Germline V gene lookup returns CDR1 DFQATT and CDR2 SNEGSKA (reference sequence). The CDR3 sequence is 12 residues long. In DNA, the CDR3 is TGCAGTGCTGCAGGGGAGAACTATGGCTACACCTTC. Its translation is CSAAGENYGYTF.

This clonotype was counted between two and nine times. The V gene is TRBV7-2, the J gene TRBJ1-5; 11 bases match TRBD1. The CDR3 contains 15 residues. V dropped 4 bases and J dropped 6; count of bases not matched to a gene: 5. Germline CDR1 and CDR2: SGHTA and FQGNSA. The CDR3 here is CASSSNGQGAQPQHF. As DNA, the CDR3 is TGTGCCAGCAGCTCTAATGGACAGGGGGCTCAGCCCCAGCATTTT. The full variable domain, with the rest looked up from reference TRBV7-2 and TRBJ1-5, is GAGVSQSPSNKVTEKGKDVELRCDPISGHTALYWYRQSLGQGLEFLIYFQGNSAPDKSGLPSDRFSAERTGGSVSTLTIQRTQQEDSAVYLCASSSNGQGAQPQHFGDGTRLSIL.

The CDR3 reads CSARVFRVRNEQFF. The CDR3 bases are TGCAGTGCTAGAGTATTCAGGGTTAGAAATGAGCAGTTCTTC. The rearrangement uses TRBV20-1 and TRBJ2-1; perhaps TRBD1 as D (5 bases). The germline V gene encodes CDR1 DFQATT and CDR2 SNEGSKA (reference sequence). The V and J ends lost 1 base and 7 bases respectively, with 14 bases between them. The CDR3 contains 14 residues.

This clonotype has only one observation. J is TRBJ2-7 and V is TRBV6-6, with D unclear. Trimming shortened V by 2 bases and J by 7 bases, and 15 bases separated the two germline ends. Germline CDR1 is MNHNY and CDR2 is SVGAGI (reference sequence). The CDR3 sequence is 14 residues long. The CDR3 region is CASSYGGPQAEQYF. In DNA, the CDR3 is TGTGCCAGCAGTTACGGTGGACCCCAAGCTGAGCAGTACTTC.

This chain connects TRBV12-3 or TRBV12-4 to TRBJ1-1; TRBD1 aligns across 8 bases. J gave up 3 bases and V 5 bases, and 5 bases lay outside the gene matches. The CDR3 contains 14 residues. The CDR3 is CASSPQGADTEAFF. The CDR3 coding sequence is TGTGCCAGCAGTCCGCAGGGGGCAGACACTGAAGCTTTCTTT.